This paragraph covers one TCR beta chain sequence. The CDR3 end lies 3 residues beyond the end of the read and is filled in from the germline J gene. The data were produced by immunoSEQ multiplex PCR, yet TCRdb's version contains in-frame clones alone and is incomplete. The specimen's table records some 30,000 clones. V lost 3 bases and J 5 bases, leaving 5 bases between the germline ends. Germline loops: CDR1 LNHDA, CDR2 SQIVND (reference sequence). CDR3 length: 11 residues. This entry belongs to a study of T cells in women clearing cervical HPV infection. Study context: HLA type stays a possible confounder, typing being limited.

This chain links TRBV19 with TRBJ2-7; no firm D call. This clonotype originated in a woman between 18 and 75 years old with a cervical HPV16 infection that either progressed to CIN3+ or cleared (not recorded which). The sequenced material came from blood buffy coat. Here the CDR3 reads CASSIGNEQYF. The CDR3 DNA, read in part, is TGTGCCAGTAGTATCGGTAACGAG.